One sample yielded the 26 T cell receptor beta chains listed below, sequenced in a study of Graves' ophthalmopathy and Graves' hyperthyroidism. Amplification from RNA transcripts yielded the TCR beta CDR3 regions. An initial RT-PCR round employing HTBI primers preceded a second-round multiplex PCR. TCRdb called the multiplex PCR reads again in MiXCR, with one record for every CDR3 protein. The sample includes roughly 610,000 distinct CDR3 sequences, 20% to 25% seen only once; the top ten take roughly 7.4%. Material: peripheral blood. The receptor set was obtained from a young woman with stable Graves' hyperthyroidism. Some clones in this sample may be carry-over from other donors' samples.

The rearrangement links TRBV6-2 or TRBV6-3 to TRBJ2-4; a possible D gene is TRBD1 (6 bases). Germline V lookup: CDR1 MNHEY, CDR2 SVGEGT. The CDR3 sequence is 15 residues long. Trimming shortened V by 2 bases and J by 2 bases, and 10 bases separated the two germline ends. This CDR3 reads CASSYVQGTKNIQYF. Written as DNA, the CDR3 is TGTGCCAGCAGTTACGTACAGGGAACCAAAAACATTCAGTACTTC.

This clonotype was counted many times. The CDR3 region is CASSALGRVNTEAFF. CDR3 nucleotide sequence: TGTGCCAGCAGCGCCCTCGGACGGGTGAACACTGAAGCTTTCTTT. V gene TRBV9 combines with J gene TRBJ1-1; D unclear. Germline values: CDR1 SGDLS, CDR2 YYNGEE. Trimming took 3 bases from V and 0 from J, leaving 12 bases between them. There are 15 residues in the CDR3.

In its sample, this clonotype was seen many times. The rearrangement joins TRBV20-1 to TRBJ2-5, with 11 nucleotides matching TRBD2. This CDR3 has 15 amino acids. Germline trimming cut 2 bases from V and 5 bases from J; bases unmatched to any gene: 7. Germline V gene sequence: CDR1 DFQATT, CDR2 SNEGSKA (reference sequence). The CDR3 region is CSARPLAGGWETQYF. CDR3 bases: TGCAGTGCTAGACCCTTAGCGGGGGGGTGGGAGACCCAGTACTTC.

In its sample, this clonotype was seen many times. V usage is TRBV7-9 and J usage is TRBJ1-1; no reliable D call. V was cut by 2 bases and J by 1 base, with 17 bases left in between. The CDR3 is made up of 17 amino acids. Germline assignment: CDR1 SEHNR and CDR2 FQNEAQ (reference sequence). The CDR3 here is CASSLPDVYGANTEAFF. The CDR3, as DNA: TGTGCCAGCAGCTTACCAGACGTGTATGGAGCGAACACTGAAGCTTTCTTT.

This clonotype was found a few times. J is TRBJ2-7 and V is TRBV6-1, with D possibly TRBD1 on 6 matching bases. Germline lookup yields CDR1 MNHNS and CDR2 SASEGT. CDR3 length: 15 residues. Trimming removed 2 bases at V and 0 bases at J, with 11 bases between. CDR3 DNA: TGTGCCAGCAGTGAAATAGGGGACAACTCCTACGAGCAGTACTTC. It is translated as CASSEIGDNSYEQYF.

This clonotype appeared many times. At one of its ends the junction is not consistent with the germline gene, which may arise from a read error. The J gene is TRBJ1-1, the V gene TRBV12-3 or TRBV12-4; D ambiguous. The CDR3 totals 14 residues. CDR3 amino acids: CASSLASGYTEAFF. The CDR3 bases are TGTGCCAGCAGCTTAGCGTCGGGGTACACTGAAGCTTTCTTT.

This clonotype was seen ten or more times. The chain's CDR3 is CASRAWSNQPQHF. The CDR3 DNA follows: TGTGCCAGCAGGGCTTGGAGCAATCAGCCCCAGCATTTT. V usage is TRBV6-1 and J usage is TRBJ1-5, with unresolved D. CDR3 length: 13 amino acids. V lost 6 bases and J 1 base, leaving 7 bases between the germline ends. The germline V gene encodes CDR1 MNHNS and CDR2 SASEGT.

This clonotype was seen at least ten times. This sequence joins TRBV28 and TRBJ1-5; TRBD1 might be the D (6 bases). This CDR3 region has 14 residues. Trimming removed 5 bases from V and 5 bases from J, with 13 bases in between. CDR1 and CDR2 (germline): MDHEN, SYDVKM. The CDR3 here is CASSPPDRYQPQHF. CDR3 coding DNA: TGTGCCAGCAGTCCCCCTGACAGGTATCAGCCCCAGCATTTT. Combining the CDR3 with reference TRBV28 and TRBJ1-5 gives the whole variable domain DVKVTQSSRYLVKRTGEKVFLECVQDMDHENMFWYRQDPGLGLRLIYFSYDVKMKEKGDIPEGYSVSREKKERFSLILESASTNQTSMYLCASSPPDRYQPQHFGDGTRLSIL.

The sample holds many counts of this clonotype. The J gene is TRBJ2-5, the V gene TRBV7-7; 7 bases line up with TRBD1. Per the germline V gene, CDR1 is SSHAT and CDR2 is FNYEAQ (reference sequence). The CDR3 covers 14 residues. V trimming: 5 bases; J trimming: 2 bases; junction bases outside the gene matches: 5. The CDR3 nucleotides are TGTGCCAGCAGCCTACAGGGGAAACAAGAGACCCAGTACTTC. Amino acids: CASSLQGKQETQYF.

The table lists this clonotype with many counts. The chain is built from TRBV20-1 and TRBJ2-7, with a possible D match to TRBD2 (5 bases). The CDR3 is made up of 15 amino acids. Per the germline V gene, CDR1 is DFQATT and CDR2 is SNEGSKA (reference sequence). Trimming removed 5 bases from V and 3 bases from J, with 20 bases in between. CDR3 bases: TGCAGTGCTCCTCTAGGAGGAAGGGTAGGCTACGAGCAGTACTTC. This sequence encodes CSAPLGGRVGYEQYF.

This clonotype was detected ten times or more. This chain links TRBV25-1 with TRBJ2-2; a possible D gene is TRBD2 (5 bases). V lost 6 bases and J lost 0, with 11 bases in between. CDR1 MGHDK and CDR2 SYGVNS come from the germline V gene. The CDR3 runs to 15 residues. The CDR3 DNA is TGTGCCAGCAGCAGCGCGGGTACGAACACCGGGGAGCTGTTTTTT. Amino acid sequence: CASSSAGTNTGELFF.

This clonotype has ten or more counts. The chain uses TRBV7-2 and TRBJ1-2, with 7 bases aligning to TRBD1. Per germline, CDR1 SGHTA and CDR2 FQGNSA. Trimming at V came to 4 bases and at J to 4 bases, leaving 6 bases not matched to a gene. There are 14 residues in the CDR3. CDR3 region: CASSSTTGSYGYTF. CDR3 nucleotide sequence: TGTGCCAGCAGCTCAACGACAGGGTCCTATGGCTACACCTTC.

This clonotype was detected only a few times. The chain uses TRBV5-1 and TRBJ2-7, with D perhaps being TRBD1 or TRBD2 (7 bases each). This CDR3 is 15 amino acids long. The germline V gene encodes CDR1 SGHRS and CDR2 YFSETQ. Trimming cost V 4 bases and J 3 bases, with 17 bases left between them. The CDR3: CASSTTGGQIYEQYF. The CDR3 coding sequence is TGCGCCAGCAGCACCACGGGGGGACAGATCTACGAGCAGTACTTC.

This clonotype appeared a few times. The chain's CDR3 is CASSLRAGQNGYTF. The CDR3 coding sequence is TGTGCCAGCAGTTTAAGAGCAGGGCAGAATGGCTACACCTTC. The rearrangement uses TRBV28 and TRBJ1-2; the D gene is possibly TRBD1 (5 bases). The germline V and J ends were trimmed by 2 bases and 6 bases, with 13 bases remaining between them. Germline CDR1 MDHEN, CDR2 SYDVKM. The CDR3 is 14 residues long.

This clonotype was observed at least ten times. V gene TRBV20-1 combines with J gene TRBJ1-1, with D possibly being TRBD1 (5 bases). Germline values: CDR1 DFQATT, CDR2 SNEGSKA (reference sequence). The germline V and J ends were trimmed by 3 bases and 2 bases, with 10 bases remaining between them. There are 13 residues in the CDR3. In DNA, the CDR3 is TGCAGTGCTAGGGGGGGAATTAACACTGAAGCTTTCTTT. Residues: CSARGGINTEAFF.

This clonotype was counted a few times. This sequence joins TRBV20-1 and TRBJ1-6; unclear D gene. This CDR3 comprises 15 residues. Trimming stripped 5 bases from V and 6 bases from J, with 17 bases between. Germline assignment: CDR1 DFQATT and CDR2 SNEGSKA (reference sequence). The CDR3 reads CSAADPTKTNSPLHF. CDR3 sequence (DNA): TGCAGTGCTGCAGACCCGACGAAAACTAATTCACCCCTCCACTTT.

This clonotype was seen many times. This chain links TRBV20-1 with TRBJ1-2; unclear D gene. The CDR3 contains 12 residues. The germline V gene has CDR1 DFQATT and CDR2 SNEGSKA (reference sequence). V was shortened by 4 bases and J by 6 bases, with 12 bases between the two germline ends. The CDR3 reads CSATRRQDGYTF. The DNA for the CDR3 is TGCAGTGCTACCCGACGGCAGGATGGCTACACCTTC.

This clonotype has at least ten counts. The chain links TRBV14 to TRBJ2-6; D remains unclear. Germline lookup yields CDR1 SGHDN and CDR2 FVKESK. V was clipped by 0 bases and J by 12 bases, with 9 bases between them. CDR3 length equals 13 residues. CDR3 protein: CASSQDAVAVLTF. The CDR3 DNA sequence: TGTGCCAGCAGCCAAGATGCTGTAGCCGTCCTGACTTTC.

This clonotype was seen many times. The chain joins TRBV11-2 to TRBJ2-7; D call uncertain. Germline V gene data show CDR1 as SGHAT and CDR2 as FQNNGV. The CDR3 totals 15 residues. V gave up 4 bases and J gave up 0 bases, with 13 bases separating them. The DNA for the CDR3 is TGTGCCAGCAGCTCAGTGCGGTTGAGCTCCTACGAGCAGTACTTC. It is translated as CASSSVRLSSYEQYF.

This chain connects TRBV5-5 to TRBJ1-2; D possibly corresponds to TRBD1 (6 bases). The ends were cut back, 3 bases at V and 11 bases at J, with 14 bases in the middle. CDR3 length: 12 residues. Germline V lookup: CDR1 SGHKS, CDR2 YYEKEE (reference sequence). The CDR3 reads CASSSLGGGYTF. The CDR3 coding sequence is TGTGCCAGCAGCTCGCTGGGGGGCGGTTACACCTTC.

The rearrangement joins TRBV6-1 to TRBJ1-5; 9 bases are a match to TRBD1. This CDR3 is 18 amino acids long. Germline V gene lookup returns CDR1 MNHNS and CDR2 SASEGT. Trimming took 1 base from V and 6 from J; bases not matched to a gene: 13. The CDR3, as DNA: TGTGCCAGCAGTGAAGTCCCCCCGGACAGGGGATACGGTCAGCCCCAGCATTTT. It specifies CASSEVPPDRGYGQPQHF.

J is TRBJ2-2 and V is TRBV6-5, with D unclear. Germline assignment: CDR1 MNHEY and CDR2 SVGAGI. V was clipped by 0 bases and J by 2 bases, with 7 bases between them. This CDR3 spans 15 amino acids. CDR3 loop: CASSYSVSNTGELFF. DNA for the CDR3: TGTGCCAGCAGTTACTCGGTCAGTAACACCGGGGAGCTGTTTTTT.

This clonotype was detected ten times or more. V usage is TRBV25-1 and J usage is TRBJ1-2; 9 bases are shared with TRBD1. This CDR3 spans 14 amino acids. V gave up 2 bases and J gave up 5 bases; unmatched junction bases: 3. Germline V lookup: CDR1 MGHDK, CDR2 SYGVNS. CDR3 residues: CASSEGTGFYGYTF. CDR3 in DNA: TGTGCCAGCAGTGAAGGGACAGGGTTTTATGGCTACACCTTC.

This clonotype has a count of ten or more. The J gene is TRBJ2-7, the V gene TRBV19; TRBD2 agrees at 7 bases. The ends lost 10 bases at V and 4 bases at J; junction bases unmatched: 10. The CDR3 is 13 residues long. Germline V lookup: CDR1 LNHDA, CDR2 SQIVND (reference sequence). CDR3 DNA sequence: TGTGCCACCCGAGGGCGGGAGAGATACGAGCAGTACTTC. Translation gives CATRGRERYEQYF.

This clonotype was picked up many times. In DNA form, the CDR3 reads TGTGCCAGCAGTGAACCCGACTTACTAGCCAAAAACATTCAGTACTTC. It specifies CASSEPDLLAKNIQYF. This chain links TRBV6-1 with TRBJ2-4; D remains ambiguous. V lost 2 bases to trimming and J lost 0 bases, with 11 bases between them. The CDR3 extends over 16 amino acids. Per the germline V gene, CDR1 is MNHNS and CDR2 is SASEGT.

The sample holds many counts of this clonotype. The chain combines TRBV6-1 with TRBJ2-5; 9 bases align to TRBD2. Unmatched junction bases numbered 2, after V lost 2 bases and J lost 1 base. The CDR3 spans 15 residues. Germline V gene data show CDR1 as MNHNS and CDR2 as SASEGT. CDR3 region: CASSEKAGGQETQYF. In nucleotides, the CDR3 is TGTGCCAGCAGTGAAAAAGCGGGGGGCCAAGAGACCCAGTACTTC.